This TCR beta chain is from a study of vaccination and CD4 T cells after COVID-19. Study in general: Overlapping spike peptides from SARS-CoV-2, HCoV-NL63, HCoV-OC43 and HCoV-229E served to stimulate the cells.

The Oncomine TCR Beta short-read assay sequenced DNA from cultured CD4+ T cells. Via MiXCR, TCRdb re-called the PCR reads, giving one row per CDR3 protein. The data contain about 9,100 distinct CDR3 sequences, roughly 70% of them singletons. This clonotype has only one observation. Its specificity is unknown. Per the germline V gene, CDR1 is MNHEY and CDR2 is SVGAGI. CDR3 length: 15 amino acids. Trimming left V 0 bases short and J 1 base short, with 9 bases between. Described treatment: roughly 11-day PBMC culture with coronavirus spike peptide pools or control peptides (ViraFEST assay). Sequencing used CD4+ T cells from blood, cultured in vitro. The origin of this receptor is a human donor who had recovered from COVID-19. The chain joins TRBV6-5 to TRBJ1-1; TRBD1 might be the D (6 bases). CDR3 nucleotide sequence: TGTGCCAGCAGTTACTCCCGGACAGCGAACACTGAAGCTTTCTTT. Its translation: CASSYSRTANTEAFF.